This T cell receptor beta chain was retrieved from a study of T cells in Graves' hyperthyroidism and ophthalmopathy (dated by TCRdb to the late 2010s). In terms of the full investigation: Peripheral blood was collected at initial diagnosis, before any treatment. To identify TCR V-J signatures that set the groups apart, the researchers used a discovery cohort of 100 patients, made up of some 41 with Graves' ophthalmopathy and 57 with stable Graves' hyperthyroidism. Prospective prediction of ophthalmopathy was tested in an independent validation cohort consisting of fewer than 20 hyperthyroidism patients and approximately 16 patients who later progressed to ophthalmopathy. The roughly 100 discovery patients were divided at random into training and test sets in a 7:3 ratio. In six Graves' hyperthyroidism patients, the study also compared T-cell repertoires from thyroid tissue with T-cell repertoires from blood. After blood sampling, hyperthyroidism patients were treated with methimazole at a starting dose of 30 mg daily, and ophthalmopathy patients were treated with high-dose intravenous methylprednisolone. The paper describes TCR Vbeta CDR3 sequencing of 120 to 150 peripheral blood samples, made up of 40 to 45 ophthalmopathy patients, around 78 hyperthyroidism patients and roughly 17 progressor patients.

The TCR beta CDR3 regions were amplified from the RNA transcripts. For the first round of RT-PCR on the TCR CDR3, the HTBI primer set was used together with the Qiagen OneStep RT-PCR kit. The libraries were constructed in a second round of multiplex PCR and then size-selected and purified. Libraries were sequenced paired-end with 100 bp reads on an Illumina HiSeq2000. On the authors' methods: SOAPnuke was used to process the raw data, removing reads that contained adapters or uncalled bases, had a mean Phred below 15, or lacked an exact match to the constant primer or identifier. COPE v1.2.5 was used to merge high-quality paired reads, and clonotypes were defined as unique nucleotide sequences. MiTCR v1.1 was used to align the clonotypes against IMGT TRBV, TRBD and TRBJ reference segments. Analysis was restricted to V-J combinations with a frequency above 0.0001, which covered about 99% of repertoires. The TCS score was defined as the ratio of F50 (clonal expansion) to E x V (chaos), calculated using BLOSUM62-based TCRdist between CDR3 peptides within each V-J. Welch's t-statistics and random forest reduced fewer than 550 V-J features to 13, which were used in a naive Bayes classifier (R e1071). The Morisita-Horn index was used to measure how similar the thyroid and blood repertoires were. TCRdb handled the public reads itself, with Q25 trimming in fastp and clone calling in MiXCR, and kept productive beta chains. For every CDR3 protein sequence, its rows merge into one entry that carries the most common genes and DNA. TCRdb, not the authors, supplied the V and J calls. This sample is represented by about 680,000 distinct CDR3 sequences; 30% to 40% of them were singletons. 31% of the sample is taken by the ten largest.

Beyond this particular receptor, the publication reports: In validation, progression to ophthalmopathy was predicted by the model with approximately 67% sensitivity and about 72% specificity, a median of approximately 7.1 months before onset. Blood samples also contained most of the expanded thyroid clonotypes (frequency above 0.001), which suggests that blood repertoires may reflect thyroid immune responses. In cross-validation, a model built on a 13 V-J signature told ophthalmopathy apart from stable hyperthyroidism with roughly 87% sensitivity and about 81% specificity, and in testing the same model reached 80%/75%. No statistical method was used to set the sample size in advance, and investigators knew the group allocation.

A distance of 14 bases separates the germline ends of V and J, which lose 1 base and 7 bases respectively. The CDR3 goes from the cysteine to the phenylalanine over 14 residues. Kept here is only the CDR3 DNA, which spans 42 bases and is read in frame from base 1. CDR1 is given as MNHEY and CDR2 as SVGAGI, both from the germline V gene. Stable Graves' hyperthyroidism was defined as no progression to ophthalmopathy during 18 months of follow-up. Hyperthyroidism patients were newly diagnosed, had a disease duration of under 2 months, and were aged 18 to 65 years. Patients with uncontrolled infections, other autoimmune diseases, pregnancy or lactation were excluded. Diagnoses were based on clinical symptoms, serum thyroxine and TRAb, thyroid ultrasound and orbital computed tomography. Ficoll-Paque density gradient centrifugation was used to isolate PBMCs from around 10 ml of fresh peripheral blood. Total RNA was extracted using Trizol reagent, and RNA quality was assessed on an Agilent 2100 Bioanalyzer.

As regards this clonotype: Its antigen is unknown. Base-call qualities are not available, and no considerably larger clone is one nucleotide away.

The clonotype comes from a woman aged 40 to 55 with Graves' hyperthyroidism. The chain is made from TRBV6-5 and TRBJ2-7; 5 matching bases give a weak D call of TRBD1. Input material: blood. The nucleotides are TGTGCCAGCAGTTACTTGATCACCTCAGGGGAGCAGTACTTC. Its protein is CASSYLITSGEQYF.